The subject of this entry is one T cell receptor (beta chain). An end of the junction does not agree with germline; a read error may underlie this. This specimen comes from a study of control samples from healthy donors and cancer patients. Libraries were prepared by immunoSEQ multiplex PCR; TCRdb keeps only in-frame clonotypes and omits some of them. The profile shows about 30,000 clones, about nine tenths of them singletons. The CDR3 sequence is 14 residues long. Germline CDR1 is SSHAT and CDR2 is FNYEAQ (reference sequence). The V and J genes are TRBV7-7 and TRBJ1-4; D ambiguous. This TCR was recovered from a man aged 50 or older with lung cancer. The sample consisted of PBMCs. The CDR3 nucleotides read TGTGCTAGCAGTTCAAAACGGGAAGGCGGAAAACTGTTTTTT. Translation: CASSSKREGGKLFF.